This TCR beta chain was sequenced for a study of T cell responses to AZD1222 COVID-19 vaccine. Study in general: Doses given second, at about 4 or about 12 weeks, were pooled.

As for this clone: Its antigen is unknown.

Study-level results: There were mostly white British donors and more females than males, and clonal diversity was possibly underestimated. All repertoire sampling was performed exclusively after the peak T cell response. Spike-specific TCR breadth and depth both grew after two AZD1222 doses.

The repertoire was sequenced with immunoSEQ multiplex PCR; TCRdb's copy has only in-frame clones and lacks some. In the table there are over 100,000 clones, roughly 83% of which are singletons. The germline gives CDR1 LGHNA, CDR2 YSLEER. The ends lost 7 bases at V and 5 bases at J; junction bases unmatched: 5. The CDR3 length is 14 residues. The clonotype originates from an adult in good health. The rearrangement joins TRBV4-3 to TRBJ1-6; 7 positions match TRBD1. The material was peripheral blood, obtained on day 0 of AZD1222 vaccination. Here the CDR3 DNA reads TGCGCCAGCAAGGACGGGACAGATAATTCACCCCTCCACTTT. It specifies CASKDGTDNSPLHF.